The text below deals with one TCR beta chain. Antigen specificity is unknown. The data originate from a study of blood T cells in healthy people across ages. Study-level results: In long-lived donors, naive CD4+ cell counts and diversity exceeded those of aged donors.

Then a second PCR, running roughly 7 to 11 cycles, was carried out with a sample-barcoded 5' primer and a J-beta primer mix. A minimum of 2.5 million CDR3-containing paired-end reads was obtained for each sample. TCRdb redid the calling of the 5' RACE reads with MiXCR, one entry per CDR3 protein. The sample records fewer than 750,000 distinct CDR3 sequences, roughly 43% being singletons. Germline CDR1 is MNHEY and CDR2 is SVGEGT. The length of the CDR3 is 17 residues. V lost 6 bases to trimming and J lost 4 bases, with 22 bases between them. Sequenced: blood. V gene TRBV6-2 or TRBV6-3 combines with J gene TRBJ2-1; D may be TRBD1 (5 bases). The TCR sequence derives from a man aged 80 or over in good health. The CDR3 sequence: CASSSARTGAIYNEQFF. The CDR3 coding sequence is TGTGCCAGCAGCTCAGCCCGCACAGGTGCCATTTACAATGAGCAGTTCTTC.